This entry lists 9 T cell receptor beta chains sequenced from one sample in a study of siplizumab effects on memory and regulatory T cells (dated by TCRdb to between 2018 and 2021). Library prep was done by the immunoSEQ multiplex PCR assay. TCRdb took this table from immuneACCESS and kept in-frame rearrangements with V and J called. Such tables lack part of the clones; where checked against another copy, unresolved V genes explain under half of the gap, and the rest is unexplained. The sample table records approximately 82,000 clones; roughly 87% of these occur just once. The top ten constitute approximately 1.4% of the sample. Sequenced material: Tregs sorted from blood. The receptors derive from a human donor in good health.

The chain joins TRBV2 to TRBJ2-2, with D hard to call. V dropped 6 bases and J dropped 4 bases, with 15 bases sitting between them. There are 15 residues in the CDR3. Germline V gene lookup returns CDR1 SNHLY and CDR2 FYNNEI. The CDR3 protein is CASRAWGASTGELFF. CDR3 DNA sequence: TGTGCCAGCAGGGCATGGGGTGCGAGCACCGGGGAGCTGTTTTTT. Full variable domain (remainder filled in from reference TRBV2 and TRBJ2-2): EPEVTQTPSHQVTQMGQEVILRCVPISNHLYFYWYRQILGQKVEFLVSFYNNEISEKSEIFDDQFSVERPDGSNFTLKIRSTKLEDSAMYFCASRAWGASTGELFFGEGSRLTVL.

The chain employs TRBV5-6 and TRBJ2-7; tentative D call: TRBD1 (5 bases). CDR3 length: 13 residues. The V gene lost 6 bases and the J gene lost 7 bases, with 17 bases spanning the gap. The germline V gene has CDR1 SGHDT and CDR2 YYEEEE. CDR3 DNA sequence: TGTGCCAGCACCCGACAGAAAACCGGGGAGCAGTACTTC. Amino acid sequence: CASTRQKTGEQYF.

J is TRBJ1-4 and V is TRBV29-1; D is unresolved. Per germline, CDR1 SQVTM and CDR2 ANQGSEA. V dropped 7 bases and J dropped 4 bases, with 7 bases sitting between them. This CDR3 has 11 amino acids. CDR3 protein: CSGTNNEKLFF. The CDR3 region has the DNA TGCAGCGGTACGAATAATGAAAAACTGTTTTTT.

This chain connects TRBV6-5 to TRBJ1-2; D may be TRBD1 (5 bases). The CDR3 length is 14 residues. Trimming took off 2 bases at V and 4 bases at J, with 11 bases between the two ends. Germline assignment: CDR1 MNHEY and CDR2 SVGAGI. The CDR3 spells CASSYRGRSYGYTF. The CDR3 DNA is TGTGCCAGCAGTTACAGGGGAAGGAGCTATGGCTACACCTTC.

V and J are TRBV5-1 and TRBJ2-7; 7 bases line up with TRBD2. The CDR3 is 14 amino acids. The J segment lost 1 base and the V segment lost 4 bases, leaving 5 bases of the junction unmatched. Per the germline V gene, CDR1 is SGHRS and CDR2 is YFSETQ. CDR3 in amino acids: CASSVAGRSYEQYF. CDR3 nucleotides: TGCGCCAGCAGCGTAGCGGGCAGGTCCTACGAGCAGTACTTC.

The rearrangement joins TRBV2 to TRBJ2-1, with D maybe TRBD1 (6 bases). V lost 3 bases and J 2 bases, leaving 11 bases between the germline ends. The CDR3 covers 15 residues. The germline CDR1 and CDR2 sequences are SNHLY and FYNNEI. Here the CDR3 reads CASSEVQGTYNEQFF. CDR3 in DNA: TGTGCCAGCAGTGAGGTACAGGGTACCTACAATGAGCAGTTCTTC.

This chain uses TRBV4-3 with TRBJ2-2; TRBD1 is a possible D gene (6 bases). CDR1 is LGHNA, CDR2 YSLEER, per germline. Trimming took off 3 bases at V and 5 bases at J, with 13 bases between the two ends. This CDR3 spans 15 amino acids. The CDR3 reads CASSQLRGITGELFF. CDR3 in DNA: TGCGCCAGCAGCCAGTTGAGGGGGATTACCGGGGAGCTGTTTTTT.

V gene TRBV5-1 combines with J gene TRBJ2-7, with 8 nucleotides matching TRBD1. This CDR3 region has 14 residues. J gave up 4 bases and V 0 bases, and 3 bases lay outside the gene matches. In germline, CDR1 is SGHRS, CDR2 YFSETQ. CDR3 amino acids: CASSLGQGLYEQYF. In nucleotides, the CDR3 is TGCGCCAGCAGCTTGGGACAGGGGTTGTACGAGCAGTACTTC. Looking up the rest from reference TRBV5-1 and TRBJ2-7 gives the full variable domain: KAGVTQTPRYLIKTRGQQVTLSCSPISGHRSVSWYQQTPGQGLQFLFEYFSETQRNKGNFPGRFSGRQFSNSRSEMNVSTLELGDSALYLCASSLGQGLYEQYFGPGTRLTVT.

V usage is TRBV29-1 and J usage is TRBJ2-3; no clear D gene. The CDR3 runs 16 residues. V dropped 0 bases and J dropped 5 bases, with 18 bases sitting between them. The germline V gene has CDR1 SQVTM and CDR2 ANQGSEA. CDR3 sequence: CSVEELRLGNLDTQYF. In DNA, the CDR3 is TGCAGCGTTGAAGAGTTACGTTTAGGGAATTTAGATACGCAGTATTTT.